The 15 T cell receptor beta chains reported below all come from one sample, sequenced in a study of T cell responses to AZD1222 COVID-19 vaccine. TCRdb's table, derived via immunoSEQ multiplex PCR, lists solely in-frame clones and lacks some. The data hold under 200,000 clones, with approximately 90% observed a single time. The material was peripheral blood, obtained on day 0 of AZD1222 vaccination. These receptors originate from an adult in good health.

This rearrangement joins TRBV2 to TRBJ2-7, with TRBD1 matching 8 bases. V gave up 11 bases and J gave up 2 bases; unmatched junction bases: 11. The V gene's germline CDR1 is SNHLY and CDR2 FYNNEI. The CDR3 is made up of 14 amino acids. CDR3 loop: CAGLSGTGAYEQYF. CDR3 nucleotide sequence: TGTGCCGGATTATCCGGGACAGGCGCCTACGAGCAGTACTTC. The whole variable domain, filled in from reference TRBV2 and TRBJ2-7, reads EPEVTQTPSHQVTQMGQEVILRCVPISNHLYFYWYRQILGQKVEFLVSFYNNEISEKSEIFDDQFSVERPDGSNFTLKIRSTKLEDSAMYFCAGLSGTGAYEQYFGPGTRLTVT.

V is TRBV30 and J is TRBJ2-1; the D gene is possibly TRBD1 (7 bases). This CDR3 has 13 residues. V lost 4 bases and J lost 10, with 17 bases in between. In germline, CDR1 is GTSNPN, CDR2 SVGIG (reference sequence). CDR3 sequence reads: CAWTSWAGGEQFF. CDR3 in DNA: TGTGCCTGGACCTCTTGGGCAGGGGGGGAGCAGTTCTTC.

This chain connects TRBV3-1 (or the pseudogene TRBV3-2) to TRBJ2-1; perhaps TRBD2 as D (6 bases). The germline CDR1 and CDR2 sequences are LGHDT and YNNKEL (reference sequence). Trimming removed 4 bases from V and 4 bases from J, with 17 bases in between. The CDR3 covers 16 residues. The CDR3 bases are TGTGCCAGCAGCCCCGCCGGACTATCGGGGTACAATGAGCAGTTCTTC. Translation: CASSPAGLSGYNEQFF.

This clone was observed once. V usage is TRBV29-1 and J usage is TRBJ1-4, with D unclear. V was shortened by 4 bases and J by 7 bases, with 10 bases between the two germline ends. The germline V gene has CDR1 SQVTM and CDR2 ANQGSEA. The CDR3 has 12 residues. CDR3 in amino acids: CSVAVGSEKLFF. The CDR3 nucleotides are TGCAGCGTTGCCGTTGGGAGTGAAAAACTGTTTTTT.

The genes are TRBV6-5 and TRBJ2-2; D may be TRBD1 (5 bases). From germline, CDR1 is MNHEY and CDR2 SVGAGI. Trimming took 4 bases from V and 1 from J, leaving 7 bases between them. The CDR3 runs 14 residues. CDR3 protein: CASSFDRNTGELFF. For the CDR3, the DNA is TGTGCCAGCAGTTTCGACAGGAACACCGGGGAGCTGTTTTTT.

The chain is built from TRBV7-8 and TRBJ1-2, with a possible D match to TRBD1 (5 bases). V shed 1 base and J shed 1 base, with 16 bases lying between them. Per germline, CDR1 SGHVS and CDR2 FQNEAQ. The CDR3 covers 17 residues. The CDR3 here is CASSLGGAGQFNYGYTF. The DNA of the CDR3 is TGTGCCAGCAGCTTAGGAGGGGCCGGACAATTTAACTATGGCTACACCTTC. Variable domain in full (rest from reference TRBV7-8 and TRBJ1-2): GAGVSQSPRYKVAKRGQDVALRCDPISGHVSLFWYQQALGQGPEFLTYFQNEAQLDKSGLPSDRFFAERPEGSVSTLKIQRTQQEDSAVYLCASSLGGAGQFNYGYTFGSGTRLTVV.

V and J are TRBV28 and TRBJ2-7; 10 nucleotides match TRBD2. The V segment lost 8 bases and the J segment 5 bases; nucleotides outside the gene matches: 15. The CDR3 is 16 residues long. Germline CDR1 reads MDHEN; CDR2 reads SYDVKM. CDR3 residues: CASGAGGAPRSNEQYF. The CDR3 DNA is TGTGCCAGCGGAGCGGGAGGGGCCCCCCGATCGAACGAGCAGTACTTC.

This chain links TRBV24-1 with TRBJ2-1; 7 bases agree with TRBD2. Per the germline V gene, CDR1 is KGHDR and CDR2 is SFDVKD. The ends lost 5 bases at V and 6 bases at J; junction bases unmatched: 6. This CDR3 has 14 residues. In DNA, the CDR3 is TGTGCCACCAGTGCTTATGGACTAGTCAATGAGCAGTTCTTC. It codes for CATSAYGLVNEQFF.

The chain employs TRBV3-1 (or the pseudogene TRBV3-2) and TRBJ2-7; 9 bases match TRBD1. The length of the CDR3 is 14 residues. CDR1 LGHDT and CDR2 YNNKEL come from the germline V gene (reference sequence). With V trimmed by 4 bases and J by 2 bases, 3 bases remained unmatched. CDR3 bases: TGTGCCAGCAGCCTGGGGACAGGGCCCTACGAGCAGTACTTC. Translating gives CASSLGTGPYEQYF.

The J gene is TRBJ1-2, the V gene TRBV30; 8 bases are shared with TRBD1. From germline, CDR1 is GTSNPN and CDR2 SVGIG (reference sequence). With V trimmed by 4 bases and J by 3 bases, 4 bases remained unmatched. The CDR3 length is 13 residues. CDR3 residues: CAWKTGAYYGYTF. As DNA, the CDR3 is TGTGCCTGGAAGACAGGGGCTTACTATGGCTACACCTTC.

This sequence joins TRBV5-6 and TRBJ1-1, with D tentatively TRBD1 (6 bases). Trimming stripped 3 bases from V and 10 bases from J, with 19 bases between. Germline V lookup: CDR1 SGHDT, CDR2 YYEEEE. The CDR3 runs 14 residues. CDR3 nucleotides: TGTGCCAGCAGCTCTACAGGGACCCCTCGGGGAGCTTTCTTT. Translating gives CASSSTGTPRGAFF.

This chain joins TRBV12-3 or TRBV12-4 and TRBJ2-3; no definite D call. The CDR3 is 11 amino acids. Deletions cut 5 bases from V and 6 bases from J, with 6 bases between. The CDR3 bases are TGTGCCAGCAGTAAGCGTGATACGCAGTATTTT. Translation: CASSKRDTQYF.

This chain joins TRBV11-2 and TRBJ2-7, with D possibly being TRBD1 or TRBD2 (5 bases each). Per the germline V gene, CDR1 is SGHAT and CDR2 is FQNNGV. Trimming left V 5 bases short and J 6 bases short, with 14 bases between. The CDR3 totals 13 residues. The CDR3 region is CASSVAGASEQYF. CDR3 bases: TGTGCCAGCAGCGTAGCCGGGGCTTCCGAGCAGTACTTC.

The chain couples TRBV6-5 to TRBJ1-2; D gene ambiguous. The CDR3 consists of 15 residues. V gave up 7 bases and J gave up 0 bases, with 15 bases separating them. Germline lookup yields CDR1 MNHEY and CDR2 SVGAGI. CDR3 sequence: CASTIKDGANYGYTF. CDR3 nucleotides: TGTGCCAGCACCATTAAGGACGGGGCTAACTATGGCTACACCTTC.

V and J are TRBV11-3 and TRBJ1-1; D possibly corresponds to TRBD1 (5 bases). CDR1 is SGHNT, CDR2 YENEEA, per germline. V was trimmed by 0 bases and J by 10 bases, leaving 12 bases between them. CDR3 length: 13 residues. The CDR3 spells CASSLESGTLAFF. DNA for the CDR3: TGTGCCAGCAGCTTAGAGTCCGGGACCTTAGCTTTCTTT.